One sample yielded the 8 T cell receptor beta chains listed below, sequenced in a study of T cells after yellow fever vaccination. Each CDR3 protein is one row after TCRdb ran MiXCR on the 5' RACE reads. The profile covers about 260,000 distinct CDR3 sequences, with over 10% appearing a single time and 0.4% to 0.65% taken by the ten largest. The specimen was CD4+ T cells sorted from PBMCs, collected 45 days after the yellow fever booster vaccination. Receptors originate from a man aged 25 to 45 who received the YFV17D yellow fever vaccine.

The chain carries TRBV27 and TRBJ2-4; the D is unclear. This CDR3 comprises 16 residues. Trimming cost V 2 bases and J 1 base, with 12 bases left between them. Germline V CDR1 and CDR2: MNHEY, SMNVEV (reference sequence). CDR3 DNA sequence: TGTGCCAGCAGTTTAAGGTCTCCCTGGGCCAAAAACATTCAGTACTTC. It specifies CASSLRSPWAKNIQYF.

DNA for the CDR3: TGTGCCAGTAGTATCCTAGCGGGTTACAATGAGCAGTTCTTC. Residues: CASSILAGYNEQFF. V gene TRBV19 combines with J gene TRBJ2-1, with 8 bases identical to TRBD2. V dropped 3 bases and J dropped 4; count of bases not matched to a gene: 2. CDR1 and CDR2 from the germline V gene are LNHDA and SQIVND (reference sequence). The CDR3 is 14 residues long.

This chain connects TRBV12-3 or TRBV12-4 to TRBJ2-1; 8 positions agree with TRBD2. V lost 7 bases, J lost 8 bases, and 16 bases stayed unmatched. The CDR3 runs to 16 residues. CDR3 bases: TGTGCCAGCACCTCCAGGACTAGCAGGAGTAGGGATGAGCAGTTCTTC. It codes for CASTSRTSRSRDEQFF.

J is TRBJ1-4 and V is TRBV29-1, with D possibly matching TRBD1 (5 bases). The CDR3 consists of 12 residues. Germline CDR1 reads SQVTM; CDR2 reads ANQGSEA. V gave up 6 bases and J gave up 7 bases, with 12 bases separating them. The CDR3 nucleotides are TGCAGCGTCCGGGACGGAGGTGAAAAACTGTTTTTT. Its translation: CSVRDGGEKLFF.

The rearrangement uses TRBV30 and TRBJ2-7, with TRBD2 as a possible D gene (6 bases). Per the germline V gene, CDR1 is GTSNPN and CDR2 is SVGIG (reference sequence). There are 14 residues in the CDR3. V shed 1 base and J shed 4 bases, with 14 bases lying between them. In DNA form, the CDR3 reads TGTGCCTGGAGTGGAGGCAGAAGCGGGTACGAGCAGTACTTC. Translating it yields CAWSGGRSGYEQYF.

The chain recombines TRBV11-1 with TRBJ1-4, with D perhaps TRBD1 (5 bases). This CDR3 has 13 residues. Germline values: CDR1 SGHAT, CDR2 FQDESV (reference sequence). Trimming removed 11 bases at V and 5 bases at J, with 15 bases between. CDR3 nucleotides: TGTGCCTGCCCCGGGACGGAGAATGAAAAACTGTTTTTT. It encodes CACPGTENEKLFF.

CDR3 DNA sequence: TGCAGTGCTAGCGCGGGACAGGGGTTTAATTCACCCCTCCACTTT. As protein: CSASAGQGFNSPLHF. The chain combines TRBV20-1 with TRBJ1-6; 10 positions agree with TRBD1. Germline trimming cut 3 bases from V and 6 bases from J; bases unmatched to any gene: 5. The germline gives CDR1 DFQATT, CDR2 SNEGSKA (reference sequence). There are 15 residues in the CDR3.

The V and J genes are TRBV6-6 and TRBJ2-1; D uncertain. This CDR3 is built from 12 residues. The V gene lost 0 bases and the J gene lost 8 bases, with 5 bases spanning the gap. The germline V gene encodes CDR1 MNHNY and CDR2 SVGAGI (reference sequence). The CDR3 sequence is CASSYSIDEQFF. The DNA for the CDR3 is TGTGCCAGCAGTTACTCGATAGATGAGCAGTTCTTC.